A single sample is the source of the 5 T cell receptor beta chains below, sequenced in a study of blood T cell repertoires in COVID-19. TCRdb's table, derived via immunoSEQ multiplex PCR, lists solely in-frame clones and lacks some. The repertoire has 140,000 to 150,000 clones, 87% of them found once; the top ten carry over 9%. Specimen: PBMCs or T cells enriched from blood (not recorded which). The receptor source for this set is a man aged 55 to 69 who had recovered from COVID-19.

The chain couples TRBV5-1 to TRBJ1-2, with 8 bases fitting TRBD1. The CDR3 is 15 amino acids. Germline V gives CDR1 SGHRS, CDR2 YFSETQ. V dropped 4 bases and J dropped 2; count of bases not matched to a gene: 7. CDR3 sequence (DNA): TGCGCCAGCAGCGGCTCCGGGACAGGCAACTATGGCTACACCTTC. It codes for CASSGSGTGNYGYTF.

A note on this clone: Germline and junction disagree at one end, which may indicate a read error. The V gene is TRBV18, the J gene TRBJ2-2, with a tentative D call TRBD1 (6 bases). Per germline, CDR1 KGHSH and CDR2 LQKENI. CDR3 length: 15 amino acids. CDR3 sequence reads: CANSPRQGHTGELFF. CDR3 coding DNA: TGTGCCAACTCACCCCGGCAGGGGCACACCGGGGAGCTGTTTTTT.

This clone was counted a single time. The chain recombines TRBV29-1 with TRBJ2-7, with a weak D call TRBD2 (5 bases). The CDR3 is made up of 13 amino acids. V lost 4 bases to trimming and J lost 6 bases, with 16 bases between them. The germline V gene encodes CDR1 SQVTM and CDR2 ANQGSEA. CDR3 residues: CSVGPQSGGEQYF. CDR3 in DNA: TGCAGCGTTGGTCCACAGAGTGGAGGCGAGCAGTACTTC.

The rearrangement uses TRBV25-1 and TRBJ2-2; the D gene is possibly TRBD1 (5 bases). The CDR3 is 16 residues long. Trimming removed 1 base at V and 6 bases at J, with 15 bases between. Germline-derived CDR1 and CDR2 are MGHDK and SYGVNS. CDR3 in DNA: TGTGCCAGCAGTGAATCCCGGCCGTCGACAGCCGGGGAGCTGTTTTTT. This encodes CASSESRPSTAGELFF.

CDR3: CASSPGRRWYGYTF. The CDR3 region has the DNA TGTGCCAGTAGCCCAGGCAGGAGGTGGTATGGCTACACCTTC. The rearrangement links TRBV19 to TRBJ1-2; no clear D. The germline gives CDR1 LNHDA, CDR2 SQIVND (reference sequence). CDR3 size: 14 residues. Trimming removed 6 bases at V and 5 bases at J, with 16 bases between. The full variable domain, with the rest looked up from reference TRBV19 and TRBJ1-2, is DGGITQSPKYLFRKEGQNVTLSCEQNLNHDAMYWYRQDPGQGLRLIYYSQIVNDFQKGDIAEGYSVSREKKESFPLTVTSAQKNPTAFYLCASSPGRRWYGYTFGSGTRLTVV.